Reported below is one TCR beta chain. Its specificity is not known. Produced via immunoSEQ multiplex PCR; TCRdb's table is partial and in-frame only. The sample yields roughly 56,000 clones, roughly 94% seen once. This entry comes from a study of cytomegalovirus exposure and HLA in healthy donors. Study summary: The 130 or so validation repertoires were reported in a later analysis to have been generated on the same platform as the roughly 700 first-cohort repertoires.

General study results and limits: The authors enumerated roughly 180 TCR beta chains as linked to cytomegalovirus.

The V and J ends lost 4 bases and 7 bases respectively, with 14 bases between them. This CDR3 has 14 residues. CDR1 SGHTA and CDR2 FQGNSA come from the germline V gene. This TCR was sampled from a man in his late teens or twenties in good health and CMV-seronegative. The chain joins TRBV7-2 to TRBJ2-1; a possible D gene is TRBD1 (6 bases). Source material: PBMCs. For the CDR3, the DNA is TGTGCCAGCAGCTCCCTCCAGGGGCGGAATGAGCAGTTCTTC. It is translated as CASSSLQGRNEQFF.